The entry below gives a single T cell receptor beta chain sequence along with its context. The data were taken from a study of cytomegalovirus exposure and HLA in healthy donors. This CDR3 region has 15 residues. The germline CDR1 and CDR2 sequences are MGHRA and YSYEKL. The V gene lost 0 bases and the J gene lost 1 base, with 9 bases spanning the gap. Profiling relied on immunoSEQ multiplex PCR, and the TCRdb table lists in-frame clones only, not all of them. The repertoire holds about 150,000 clones, with around nine tenths as singletons. The sample consisted of PBMCs. The chain uses TRBV4-1 and TRBJ2-5; D call uncertain. The receptor was derived from a man between 18 and 29 years old in good health and CMV-seropositive. The CDR3 DNA follows: TGCGCCAGCAGCCAAGAAAGATTTAGCCAAGAGACCCAGTACTTC. Translation: CASSQERFSQETQYF.